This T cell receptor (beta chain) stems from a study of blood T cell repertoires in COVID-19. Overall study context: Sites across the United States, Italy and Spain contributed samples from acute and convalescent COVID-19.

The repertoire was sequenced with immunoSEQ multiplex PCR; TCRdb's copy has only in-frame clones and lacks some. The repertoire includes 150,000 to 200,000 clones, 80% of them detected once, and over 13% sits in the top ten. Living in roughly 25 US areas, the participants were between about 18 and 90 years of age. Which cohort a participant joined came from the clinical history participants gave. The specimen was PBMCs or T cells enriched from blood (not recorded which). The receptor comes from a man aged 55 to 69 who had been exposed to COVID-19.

CDR3 sequence: CASSESRTSGSVERVEQYF. The CDR3 DNA reads TGTGCCAGCAGTGAATCACGGACTAGCGGGAGTGTAGAGCGGGTCGAGCAGTACTTC. The chain carries TRBV2 and TRBJ2-7, with 13 bases lining up with TRBD2. The CDR3 is 19 residues long. The J segment lost 6 bases and the V segment lost 2 bases, leaving 16 bases of the junction unmatched. Per the germline V gene, CDR1 is SNHLY and CDR2 is FYNNEI.